The next 11 T cell receptor beta chains were all read from a single sample in a study of cytomegalovirus exposure and HLA in healthy donors. Measured with immunoSEQ multiplex PCR; TCRdb has only the in-frame clones, and not every one. The sample lists roughly 120,000 clones, roughly 88% occurring once. Sequences were obtained from PBMCs. The receptors were sampled from a man between 18 and 35 years old in good health and CMV-seronegative.

This sequence joins TRBV5-1 and TRBJ2-2; 9 bases fit TRBD2. This CDR3 comprises 15 residues. With 3 bases clipped from V and 6 bases from J, the junction kept 6 bases outside the gene matches. CDR1 SGHRS and CDR2 YFSETQ come from the germline V gene. For the CDR3, the DNA is TGCGCCAGCAGCTATGATAGCGGGAGTCCCGGGGAGCTGTTTTTT. Translated, it gives CASSYDSGSPGELFF.

This clone appeared once. The chain combines TRBV5-1 with TRBJ1-1, with D possibly TRBD1 on 5 matching bases. The V and J ends lost 0 bases and 4 bases respectively, with 10 bases between them. Germline CDR1 reads SGHRS; CDR2 reads YFSETQ. This CDR3 is built from 14 residues. The CDR3 DNA sequence: TGCGCCAGCAGCTTGGGTGGGGGGATCACTGAAGCTTTCTTT. This sequence encodes CASSLGGGITEAFF. Combining the CDR3 with reference TRBV5-1 and TRBJ1-1 gives the whole variable domain KAGVTQTPRYLIKTRGQQVTLSCSPISGHRSVSWYQQTPGQGLQFLFEYFSETQRNKGNFPGRFSGRQFSNSRSEMNVSTLELGDSALYLCASSLGGGITEAFFGQGTRLTVV.

J is TRBJ2-4 and V is TRBV5-6; D ambiguous. The V gene lost 5 bases and the J gene lost 2 bases, with 14 bases spanning the gap. The length of the CDR3 is 15 residues. Germline values: CDR1 SGHDT, CDR2 YYEEEE. CDR3 amino acids: CASRLSEISKNIQYF. CDR3 sequence (DNA): TGTGCCAGCAGACTTTCCGAGATCTCCAAAAACATTCAGTACTTC.

The chain recombines TRBV28 with TRBJ1-2; D ambiguous. CDR1 is MDHEN, CDR2 SYDVKM, per germline. The CDR3 totals 12 residues. The V end was cut by 4 bases, the J end by 8 bases, with 11 bases between. The CDR3 reads CASSSRGGGYTF. The CDR3, as DNA: TGTGCCAGCAGTTCCCGAGGAGGCGGCTACACCTTC.

This clone was recorded only once. This rearrangement joins TRBV5-1 to TRBJ2-1; tentatively, D is TRBD1 (6 bases). Germline values: CDR1 SGHRS, CDR2 YFSETQ. This CDR3 is 14 amino acids long. The V and J ends lost 4 bases and 6 bases respectively, with 14 bases between them. The CDR3 region is CASSKPGTINEQFF. The CDR3 nucleotides read TGCGCCAGCAGCAAACCCGGGACAATCAATGAGCAGTTCTTC.

A single count supports this clone. CDR3 in amino acids: CASRPKTGTVYEQYF. The DNA for the CDR3 is TGTGCCAGCAGACCTAAAACCGGGACAGTCTACGAGCAGTACTTC. V gene TRBV7-9 combines with J gene TRBJ2-7, with 7 bases fitting TRBD1. V dropped 6 bases and J dropped 3; count of bases not matched to a gene: 11. Germline V gene sequence: CDR1 SEHNR, CDR2 FQNEAQ (reference sequence). This CDR3 is 15 amino acids long.

The V and J genes are TRBV13 and TRBJ1-1; 8 bases agree with TRBD1. CDR3 size: 14 residues. V gave up 3 bases and J gave up 2 bases; unmatched junction bases: 2. The germline gives CDR1 PRHDT, CDR2 FYEKMQ (reference sequence). The CDR3 bases are TGTGCCAGCAGCTTCGACAGGGGCAACACTGAAGCTTTCTTT. It is translated as CASSFDRGNTEAFF.

The rearrangement links TRBV6-5 to TRBJ2-1, with D tentatively TRBD1 (5 bases). Germline values: CDR1 MNHEY, CDR2 SVGAGI. The CDR3 runs to 15 residues. The V end lost 8 bases, the J end lost 2 bases, and 16 bases lay between the germline ends. Here the CDR3 DNA reads TGTGCCAGCGAGGCTTTTGGGGCACCCTACAATGAGCAGTTCTTC. As protein: CASEAFGAPYNEQFF.

The chain is built from TRBV18 and TRBJ2-2; 9 bases line up with TRBD1. The CDR3 length is 15 residues. The junction had 2 bases not matched to a gene; V was cut back by 3 bases and J by 3 bases. Germline assignment: CDR1 KGHSH and CDR2 LQKENI. The CDR3 region has the DNA TGTGCCAGCTCACCTAGGACAGGGGACACCGGGGAGCTGTTTTTT. This translates into CASSPRTGDTGELFF.

The V and J genes are TRBV6-5 and TRBJ2-7; 9 nucleotides agree with TRBD1. This CDR3 has 15 amino acids. Unmatched junction bases numbered 6, after V lost 0 bases and J lost 6 bases. The germline gives CDR1 MNHEY, CDR2 SVGAGI. The CDR3 sequence is CASSYSTGGLTEQYF. In nucleotides, the CDR3 is TGTGCCAGCAGTTACTCTACAGGGGGCTTGACCGAGCAGTACTTC.

This chain links TRBV5-5 with TRBJ2-3; 10 bases are shared with TRBD2. Germline loops: CDR1 SGHKS, CDR2 YYEKEE (reference sequence). The CDR3 runs to 18 residues. Trimming took 1 base from V and 2 from J; bases not matched to a gene: 10. In DNA, the CDR3 is TGTGCCAGCAGCTTGCGAGTGGCGGGGACTAGCGTCACAGATACGCAGTATTTT. Its protein product is CASSLRVAGTSVTDTQYF.